This TCR beta chain was observed in a study of technical replicates of blood from several donors. V lost 8 bases and J 3 bases, leaving 11 bases between the germline ends. The CDR3 loop spans 12 amino acids. Germline V gene sequence: CDR1 WNHNN, CDR2 SYGVQD (reference sequence). TCRdb's copy holds only in-frame clones and misses some; the assay was immunoSEQ multiplex PCR. Here the sample spans 44,000 or so clones, roughly nine tenths being singletons. Sequencing was performed on PBMCs. This receptor was taken from a human donor in good health. Some clones in this sample may be carry-over from other donors' samples. The chain is built from TRBV10-1 and TRBJ2-7; D might be TRBD1 (6 bases). The CDR3 region is CASGQRNYEQYF. CDR3 nucleotides: TGCGCCAGCGGACAGCGAAACTACGAGCAGTACTTC.